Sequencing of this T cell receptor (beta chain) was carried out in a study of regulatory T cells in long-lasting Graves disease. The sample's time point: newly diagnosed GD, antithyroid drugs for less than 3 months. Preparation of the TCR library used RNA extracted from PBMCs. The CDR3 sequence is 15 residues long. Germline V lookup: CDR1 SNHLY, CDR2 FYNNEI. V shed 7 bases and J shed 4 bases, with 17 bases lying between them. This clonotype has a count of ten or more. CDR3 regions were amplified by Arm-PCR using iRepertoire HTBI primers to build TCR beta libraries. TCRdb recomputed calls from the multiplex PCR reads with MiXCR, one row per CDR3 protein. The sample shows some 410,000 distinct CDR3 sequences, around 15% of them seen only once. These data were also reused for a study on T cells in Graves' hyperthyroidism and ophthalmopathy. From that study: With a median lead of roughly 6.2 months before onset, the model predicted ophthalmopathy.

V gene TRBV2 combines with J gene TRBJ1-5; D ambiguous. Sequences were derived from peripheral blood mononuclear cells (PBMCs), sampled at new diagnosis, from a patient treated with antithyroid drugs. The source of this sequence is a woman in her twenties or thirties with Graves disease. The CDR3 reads CASNSRRVENQPQHF. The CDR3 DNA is TGTGCCAGCAATTCTAGGAGGGTGGAAAATCAGCCCCAGCATTTT. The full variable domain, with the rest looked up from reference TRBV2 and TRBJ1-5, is EPEVTQTPSHQVTQMGQEVILRCVPISNHLYFYWYRQILGQKVEFLVSFYNNEISEKSEIFDDQFSVERPDGSNFTLKIRSTKLEDSAMYFCASNSRRVENQPQHFGDGTRLSIL.